The rows below give T cell receptor beta chains drawn from one sample of a study of T cells in Graves' hyperthyroidism and ophthalmopathy. TCRdb re-called the multiplex PCR reads with MiXCR, one entry per CDR3 protein. The repertoire has about 640,000 distinct CDR3 sequences, around 20% of them found once; the top ten carry under 35%. The sample was blood. These receptor sequences come from a man younger than 40 with Graves' ophthalmopathy. CDR3s leave out the opening cysteine and the closing phenylalanine or tryptophan.

ASREQGFNQPQH	12	TRBV6-1	TRBJ1-5
ATSFPGLAGENGELF	15	TRBV24-1	TRBJ2-2
ATSFPGLAGTTQY	13	TRBV24-1	TRBJ2-3
ATSRVRDRDKDTQY	14	TRBV15	TRBJ2-3
ASSFTAQETQY	11	TRBV27	TRBJ2-5
ASSLVSSGAQETQY	14	TRBV11-2	TRBJ2-5
ASSAGGQINQPQH	13	TRBV9	TRBJ1-5
ASVLDGSNYGYT	12	TRBV2	TRBJ1-2
ASSYHVGGRADTQY	14	TRBV6-5	TRBJ2-3
ATSRDVSTDTQY	12	TRBV15	TRBJ2-3
ASSYRDRGVDTEAF	14	TRBV6-2/TRBV6-3	TRBJ1-1
ASRGTFNSPLH	11	TRBV25-1	TRBJ1-6
ASSPRQALNEKLF	13	TRBV28	TRBJ1-4
ASSSLRRDGYT	11	TRBV27	TRBJ1-2
ASSLVNSGISTDTQY	15	TRBV27	TRBJ2-3
ASRLDRGSVEKLF	13	TRBV6-8	TRBJ1-4